This passage covers 29 T cell receptor beta chains from one sample sequenced in a study of shared clonotypes between healthy human individuals. The table came from immunoSEQ multiplex PCR; TCRdb's copy has only in-frame clones and leaves some out. The data hold 2.3 million or so clones, with just over 90% observed a single time. Sequenced input: naive CD4+ T cells from PBMCs. Described subset: CD45RA+ positively selected. Source of these receptors: a man aged 18 to 29 in good health. Some clones in this sample may be carry-over from other donors' samples.

Remarks on this clone: The same CDR3 is also encoded by other DNA sequences in this sample. The V gene is TRBV5-4, the J gene TRBJ2-5; the D is unclear. Per germline, CDR1 SGHNT and CDR2 YYREEE (reference sequence). Between the trimmed V and J ends, which lost 1 base and 4 bases, there was a span of 5 bases. This CDR3 contains 12 residues. This CDR3 is CASSLSGETQYF. In DNA, the CDR3 is TGTGCCAGCAGCTTGTCTGGAGAGACCCAGTACTTC.

This rearrangement joins TRBV6-5 to TRBJ1-1; 9 positions match TRBD1. Germline CDR1 reads MNHEY; CDR2 reads SVGAGI. This CDR3 has 14 residues. V lost 2 bases to trimming and J lost 6 bases; unmatched junction nucleotides: 4. This CDR3 reads CASSYPRQGAEAFF. The DNA of the CDR3 is TGTGCCAGCAGTTACCCCAGACAGGGGGCTGAAGCTTTCTTT.

This clone appeared once. The rearrangement joins TRBV15 to TRBJ1-4, with D possibly matching TRBD1 (5 bases). This CDR3 region has 15 residues. V was clipped by 3 bases and J by 8 bases, with 16 bases between them. Germline loops: CDR1 LNHNV, CDR2 YYDKDF (reference sequence). The CDR3 sequence: CATSRSGPFAEKLFF. The CDR3 DNA follows: TGTGCCACCAGCAGGTCGGGGCCCTTTGCGGAAAAACTGTTTTTT.

This clone came up once. The rearrangement joins TRBV11-2 to TRBJ1-1; D unresolved. From germline, CDR1 is SGHAT and CDR2 FQNNGV. The ends were cut back, 2 bases at V and 8 bases at J, with 6 bases in the middle. The CDR3 sequence is 11 residues long. The CDR3 bases are TGTGCCAGCAGCTTATTCATAGAAGCTTTCTTT. Its protein is CASSLFIEAFF.

As regards this clone: Within the sample, other DNA sequences also encode this same CDR3. The rearrangement uses TRBV5-1 and TRBJ2-5; D might be TRBD2 (6 bases). The germline V and J ends were trimmed by 2 bases and 3 bases, with 8 bases remaining between them. The CDR3 runs 13 residues. Germline V CDR1 and CDR2: SGHRS, YFSETQ. CDR3: CASSFPGEETQYF. The DNA of the CDR3 is TGCGCCAGCAGCTTTCCGGGGGAAGAGACCCAGTACTTC.

The V gene is TRBV21-1, the J gene TRBJ2-1; TRBD2 was called by the table and not checked on the DNA. TRBV21-1 is a listed pseudogene. The CDR3 is made up of 12 amino acids. CDR3 in DNA: TGTGCCAGCAGCAACCCGTATGATGAGCAGTTCTTC. Protein: CASSNPYDEQFF.

The V call is TRBV7-8, the J call TRBJ1-4; a weak D match, TRBD1 (5 bases). The CDR3 spans 19 residues. Germline lookup yields CDR1 SGHVS and CDR2 FQNEAQ. V dropped 5 bases and J dropped 6 bases, with 28 bases sitting between them. The CDR3 DNA reads TGTGCCAGCAGCATTTACAGTCGAATCAACCCCGGGGACCATGAAAAACTGTTTTTT. Translation: CASSIYSRINPGDHEKLFF.

This clone was recorded only once. This chain joins TRBV27 and TRBJ1-1, with D possibly matching TRBD1 (5 bases). Deletions cut 2 bases from V and 7 bases from J, with 14 bases between. The germline V gene has CDR1 MNHEY and CDR2 SMNVEV (reference sequence). The CDR3 contains 14 residues. This CDR3 is CASSLARGGNEAFF. The CDR3 nucleotides read TGTGCCAGCAGTTTAGCCCGGGGGGGAAATGAAGCTTTCTTT.

The CDR3 is CASSGAPGYTF. The CDR3 region has the DNA TGTGCCAGCAGTGGGGCTCCTGGCTACACCTTC. The V call is TRBV2, the J call TRBJ1-2; no clear D gene. The CDR3 spans 11 residues. V lost 4 bases and J 7 bases, leaving 7 bases between the germline ends. CDR1 and CDR2 (germline): SNHLY, FYNNEI.

The chain is built from TRBV7-2 and TRBJ2-7, with 12 bases that match TRBD2. Germline V CDR1 and CDR2: SGHTA, FQGNSA. Trimming took 9 bases from V and 0 from J; bases not matched to a gene: 9. The CDR3 loop spans 16 amino acids. The CDR3 here is CARWTSGTSSSYEQYF. CDR3 coding DNA: TGTGCCAGGTGGACTAGCGGGACTTCGAGCTCCTACGAGCAGTACTTC. The full variable domain, its missing parts supplied by reference TRBV7-2 and TRBJ2-7, is GAGVSQSPSNKVTEKGKDVELRCDPISGHTALYWYRQSLGQGLEFLIYFQGNSAPDKSGLPSDRFSAERTGGSVSTLTIQRTQQEDSAVYLCARWTSGTSSSYEQYFGPGTRLTVT.

CDR3 bases: TGTGCCAGCAGCCCCCAAGGAAGGACTGGCTCCTACGAGCAGTACTTC. Translated: CASSPQGRTGSYEQYF. The chain employs TRBV27 and TRBJ2-7, with a tentative D call TRBD2 (5 bases). This CDR3 is 16 amino acids long. Trimming pared 6 bases from V and 0 bases from J, leaving 18 bases between. The V gene's germline CDR1 is MNHEY and CDR2 SMNVEV (reference sequence).

The chain combines TRBV25-1 with TRBJ2-3; TRBD2 matches 7 bases. The CDR3 runs 16 residues. Germline V lookup: CDR1 MGHDK, CDR2 SYGVNS. Trimming cost V 1 base and J 0 bases; bases outside gene matches: 4. CDR3 in DNA: TGTGCCAGCAGTGAATCCTCCGGGGGGAGCACAGATACGCAGTATTTT. Its protein is CASSESSGGSTDTQYF.

The chain couples TRBV7-2 to TRBJ1-4; the match to TRBD1 covers 8 bases. Losses at the gene ends were 4 bases for V and 7 bases for J; bases not matched to a gene: 5. Germline CDR1 reads SGHTA; CDR2 reads FQGNSA. This CDR3 is built from 14 residues. CDR3 nucleotides: TGTGCCAGCAGCTCGGGACAGGCCGGTGAAAAACTGTTTTTT. Translation: CASSSGQAGEKLFF.

The chain carries TRBV9 and TRBJ2-3; D possibly corresponds to TRBD2 (5 bases). The CDR3 covers 14 residues. The V gene's germline CDR1 is SGDLS and CDR2 YYNGEE. With 5 bases removed from V and 1 base from J, the gap between germline ends came to 11 bases. In nucleotides, the CDR3 is TGTGCCAGCAGTGGGGAGACCCGCACAGATACGCAGTATTTT. Translated, it gives CASSGETRTDTQYF.

The rearrangement links TRBV28 to TRBJ1-5, with unresolved D. The V and J ends lost 2 bases and 6 bases respectively, with 8 bases between them. This CDR3 has 13 residues. Germline V gene data show CDR1 as MDHEN and CDR2 as SYDVKM. CDR3 DNA: TGTGCCAGCAGTTTAACGATGGGTCAGCCCCAGCATTTT. It specifies CASSLTMGQPQHF.

The gene calls are TRBV7-2 and TRBJ2-7; no reliable D call. This CDR3 has 16 amino acids. The V and J ends lost 0 bases and 1 base respectively, with 13 bases between them. CDR1 SGHTA and CDR2 FQGNSA come from the germline V gene. Written as DNA, the CDR3 is TGTGCCAGCAGCTTAGCGGTGACCTTAGGTTCCTACGAGCAGTACTTC. This translates into CASSLAVTLGSYEQYF.

In the case of this clone: Distinct nucleotide sequences in the sample also encode this CDR3. The rearrangement links TRBV6-5 to TRBJ1-1; 10 bases are shared with TRBD1. Trimming removed 6 bases from V and 3 bases from J; junction bases left unmatched: 4. From germline, CDR1 is MNHEY and CDR2 SVGAGI. The CDR3 is 14 amino acids. CDR3 bases: TGTGCCAGCAGCCGGGACAGGGGATACACTGAAGCTTTCTTT. It translates to CASSRDRGYTEAFF.

V is TRBV5-4 and J is TRBJ2-3; no reliable D call. The CDR3 is 15 residues long. Germline CDR1 and CDR2: SGHNT and YYREEE (reference sequence). V dropped 0 bases and J dropped 0 bases, with 8 bases sitting between them. CDR3 region: CASSLGQLSTDTQYF. The CDR3 nucleotides read TGTGCCAGCAGCTTGGGACAACTAAGCACAGATACGCAGTATTTT.

V is TRBV5-4 and J is TRBJ1-1; D is uncertain. CDR1 and CDR2 from the germline V gene are SGHNT and YYREEE (reference sequence). The CDR3 runs to 15 residues. Trimming took off 4 bases at V and 1 base at J, with 14 bases between the two ends. The CDR3: CASSQGGSGNTEAFF. As DNA, the CDR3 is TGTGCCAGCAGCCAAGGAGGGTCGGGGAACACTGAAGCTTTCTTT.

The DNA for the CDR3 is TGTGCCAGCAGCTTGGGTTGGCCCCTGGGGGCCAACGTCCTGACTTTC. As protein: CASSLGWPLGANVLTF. The V and J genes are TRBV5-6 and TRBJ2-6; D remains unclear. The CDR3 contains 16 residues. V was pared by 0 bases and J by 4 bases, with 11 bases between. The germline V gene has CDR1 SGHDT and CDR2 YYEEEE.

This clone was seen more than once but under ten times. J is TRBJ2-2 and V is TRBV25-1, with 10 bases lining up with TRBD1. This CDR3 region has 14 residues. Losses at the gene ends were 4 bases for V and 4 bases for J; bases not matched to a gene: 0. Germline lookup yields CDR1 MGHDK and CDR2 SYGVNS. The CDR3 sequence is CASSGDRGTGELFF. The DNA for the CDR3 is TGTGCCAGCAGTGGGGACAGGGGCACCGGGGAGCTGTTTTTT. Variable domain in full (rest from reference TRBV25-1 and TRBJ2-2): EADIYQTPRYLVIGTGKKITLECSQTMGHDKMYWYQQDPGMELHLIHYSYGVNSTEKGDLSSESTVSRIRTEHFPLTLESARPSHTSQYLCASSGDRGTGELFFGEGSRLTVL.

This chain joins TRBV27 and TRBJ2-1; 9 bases line up with TRBD1. CDR1 is MNHEY, CDR2 SMNVEV, per germline (reference sequence). The CDR3 consists of 14 residues. After removal of 10 bases from V and 6 bases from J, the junction contained 10 bases not matched to a gene. The CDR3 coding sequence is TGTGCCACTTCACCGGGACAGGGAACCAATGAGCAGTTCTTC. Translating it yields CATSPGQGTNEQFF.

The chain is built from TRBV4-3 and TRBJ1-4, with D maybe TRBD1 (5 bases). Germline V CDR1 and CDR2: LGHNA, YSLEER. V was cut by 1 base and J by 10 bases, with 16 bases left in between. This CDR3 comprises 15 residues. The CDR3 reads CASSQGGDGRGKLFF. CDR3 sequence (DNA): TGCGCCAGCAGCCAAGGAGGGGACGGTCGGGGAAAACTGTTTTTT.

This chain links TRBV11-3 with TRBJ2-2; 9 nucleotides match TRBD1. V gave up 2 bases and J gave up 1 base; unmatched junction bases: 8. In germline, CDR1 is SGHNT, CDR2 YENEEA. The CDR3 spans 18 residues. CDR3 residues: CASSLRSWGQGNTGELFF. CDR3 DNA sequence: TGTGCCAGCAGCTTAAGGAGTTGGGGACAGGGGAACACCGGGGAGCTGTTTTTT.

This chain connects TRBV28 to TRBJ2-3; TRBD1 is a possible D gene (5 bases). CDR1 MDHEN and CDR2 SYDVKM come from the germline V gene. Trimming left V 1 base short and J 4 bases short, with 12 bases between. This CDR3 is built from 15 residues. The CDR3 sequence is CASSLSGMGADTQYF. Written as DNA, the CDR3 is TGTGCCAGCAGTTTATCAGGGATGGGCGCAGATACGCAGTATTTT.

This chain joins TRBV30 and TRBJ2-7; TRBD2 agrees at 9 bases. There are 15 residues in the CDR3. Trimming cost V 0 bases and J 8 bases; bases outside gene matches: 11. Germline V gene data show CDR1 as GTSNPN and CDR2 as SVGIG (reference sequence). In DNA form, the CDR3 reads TGTGCCTGGAGTGTACTTCCTAGCGGGGATGTTAAGCAGTACTTC. Its translation is CAWSVLPSGDVKQYF.

The V gene is TRBV11-3, the J gene TRBJ2-2; no reliable D call. This CDR3 is built from 14 residues. Germline V lookup: CDR1 SGHNT, CDR2 YENEEA. Trimming took off 0 bases at V and 5 bases at J, with 7 bases between the two ends. The chain's CDR3 is CASSLEQWTGELFF. Written as DNA, the CDR3 is TGTGCCAGCAGCTTAGAACAGTGGACCGGGGAGCTGTTTTTT. Drawing the rest from reference TRBV11-3 and TRBJ2-2, the complete variable domain is EAGVVQSPRYKIIEKKQPVAFWCNPISGHNTLYWYLQNLGQGPELLIRYENEEAVDDSQLPKDRFSAERLKGVDSTLKIQPAELGDSAVYLCASSLEQWTGELFFGEGSRLTVL.

The CDR3: CASRGTTSGYGYTF. The CDR3 nucleotides read TGCGCCAGCAGGGGCACCACCTCAGGCTATGGCTACACCTTC. The V call is TRBV5-1, the J call TRBJ1-2; D is ambiguous. The CDR3 length is 14 residues. Deletions cut 5 bases from V and 4 bases from J, with 15 bases between. CDR1 SGHRS and CDR2 YFSETQ come from the germline V gene.

CDR3 DNA sequence: TGCGCCAGCAGCCACCGGGACAGGGGAGAGACCCAGTACTTC. This codes for CASSHRDRGETQYF. The rearrangement links TRBV5-1 to TRBJ2-5, with 10 bases matching TRBD1. The junction had 4 bases not matched to a gene; V was cut back by 4 bases and J by 4 bases. Germline V gives CDR1 SGHRS, CDR2 YFSETQ. The CDR3 length is 14 residues. Full variable domain (remainder filled in from reference TRBV5-1 and TRBJ2-5): KAGVTQTPRYLIKTRGQQVTLSCSPISGHRSVSWYQQTPGQGLQFLFEYFSETQRNKGNFPGRFSGRQFSNSRSEMNVSTLELGDSALYLCASSHRDRGETQYFGPGTRLLVL.